Below, one T cell receptor (beta chain) is given with its context. This clone was recorded only once. The antigen it recognizes is unknown. The record has no base qualities; no much larger clone is one base away. The immunoSEQ Assay, a bias-controlled multiplex PCR, was used to amplify TCRbeta CDR3 regions from genomic DNA. The authors' analysis ran thus. The number of nucleated cells in each sample was estimated by amplification of reference gene primers within the assay. Sequence reads were collapsed and filtered to measure the absolute abundance of every unique TCRbeta CDR3 rearrangement. Productive Simpson clonality was computed per sample as the square root of Simpson's diversity index over productive rearrangements. Sourced from immuneACCESS, this table was stored by TCRdb with only in-frame sequences that have V and J called. A share of the clones is absent; for the studies checked, an unresolved V gene accounts for under half, and the remainder has no known explanation. That table furnishes V, J and clone size, whereas the DNA furnished D and trimming. This sample gives fewer than 250,000 clones in total; under 90% of them show up just once. The ten largest clones take up under 12% of the sample.

One collaborating source in Seattle enrolled patients during active infection and followed them longitudinally through the course of disease. Collaborating institutions collected whole blood in K2EDTA tubes following their own protocols. Collaborator samples were shipped for TCRbeta analysis as frozen whole blood, isolated PBMCs, or DNA extracted from either sample type. This record comes from a study of blood T cell repertoires in COVID-19 (dated by TCRdb to between 2020 and 2021). Study-wide context: The collaborator samples originated in the United States, Italy and Spain and spanned the acute and convalescent phases of COVID-19. The material from the prospective study consisted of cDNA or gDNA derived from T cells, B-cell-depleted T cells, or PBMCs. Subjects who had been exposed to COVID-19, were actively infected with it, or had recovered from it provided the deeply sampled blood TCRbeta repertoires that made up the dataset. The repertoires were released in a freely available public database meant as a resource for research on the immune response to SARS-CoV-2. Samples came from the ongoing ImmuneRACE study (first 160 participants) plus 1,254 subjects from 6 global collaborators. A de-identified subject ID, COVID-19 status, age in years and sex were almost always included in the sample metadata. HLA class I and class II types, where available, came from metadata supplied by the sample provider rather than from assay-based typing.

Study-wide findings and limitations: The amount of clinical and demographic metadata varied by source and participant and was provided uncurated.

In the germline V gene, CDR1 corresponds to SGHTS and CDR2 to YDEGEE. The CDR3 sequence holds 12 residues, the cysteine and phenylalanine included. CDR3 DNA is the only sequence kept; it has 36 bases, read in frame from the first base. Trimming takes 7 bases off V and 14 bases off J; junction bases not matched to a gene: 12. Sequenced: peripheral blood. The sequence came from a woman older than 75 with COVID-19, enrolled during active disease. Rearrangement joined TRBV5-8 to TRBJ1-2, and TRBD1 matches 9 of the central bases. The CDR3 region: CASAPGQGSGTF. The sequenced DNA is TGTGCCAGCGCCCCGGGACAGGGATCGGGAACCTTC.